These 8 T cell receptor beta chains originate from one sample sequenced in a study of blood T cell repertoires in COVID-19. The table came from immunoSEQ multiplex PCR; TCRdb's copy has only in-frame clones and leaves some out. In the table there are roughly 80,000 clones, 65% to 85% of which are singletons. What was sequenced was peripheral blood. The receptors come from a woman aged 60-75 years with acute or convalescent COVID-19.

In its sample, this clone was seen a few times. The V call is TRBV11-3, the J call TRBJ1-1; D is uncertain. V lost 4 bases and J 0 bases, leaving 21 bases between the germline ends. The length of the CDR3 is 18 residues. Germline CDR1 SGHNT, CDR2 YENEEA. CDR3 nucleotides: TGTGCCAGCAGCTCCCTAGCTAAGAATACGTTTATGAACACTGAAGCTTTCTTT. Translated: CASSSLAKNTFMNTEAFF.

This rearrangement joins TRBV10-3 to TRBJ2-2, with 7 bases matching TRBD1. V gave up 0 bases and J gave up 6 bases; unmatched junction bases: 7. This CDR3 region has 16 residues. CDR1 is ENHRY, CDR2 SYGVKD, per germline. CDR3 loop: CAISESGDRASGELFF. CDR3 nucleotides: TGTGCCATCAGTGAGTCAGGAGACAGGGCTTCCGGGGAGCTGTTTTTT.

This sequence joins TRBV27 and TRBJ2-7; 9 nucleotides line up with TRBD2. In germline, CDR1 is MNHEY, CDR2 SMNVEV (reference sequence). There are 15 residues in the CDR3. V lost 2 bases to trimming and J lost 2 bases; unmatched junction nucleotides: 4. CDR3 sequence: CASSLASGGPYEQYF. CDR3 DNA sequence: TGTGCCAGCAGTTTAGCGAGCGGGGGGCCCTACGAGCAGTACTTC.

The table lists this clone with a few counts. The V gene is TRBV20-1, the J gene TRBJ2-3; 8 positions agree with TRBD1. The CDR3 sequence is 19 residues long. The germline gives CDR1 DFQATT, CDR2 SNEGSKA (reference sequence). The ends lost 3 bases at V and 3 bases at J; junction bases unmatched: 20. Here the CDR3 reads CSASTSQGASVPRTDTQYF. As DNA, the CDR3 is TGCAGTGCTAGTACATCTCAGGGGGCATCGGTCCCCAGGACAGATACGCAGTATTTT.

The J gene is TRBJ2-1, the V gene TRBV4-2; the match to TRBD2 covers 7 bases. Losses at the gene ends were 2 bases for V and 8 bases for J; bases not matched to a gene: 6. This CDR3 spans 14 amino acids. The germline V gene encodes CDR1 LGHNA and CDR2 YNFKEQ. The CDR3 sequence: CASSQIRSGDEQFF. CDR3 coding DNA: TGTGCCAGCAGCCAAATACGGAGCGGGGATGAGCAGTTCTTC.

V is TRBV9 and J is TRBJ1-4; 9 nucleotides align to TRBD1. This CDR3 region has 16 residues. CDR1 and CDR2 (germline): SGDLS, YYNGEE. The V segment lost 4 bases and the J segment 6 bases; nucleotides outside the gene matches: 10. This CDR3 reads CASSFSLTGGDEKLFF. CDR3 bases: TGTGCCAGCAGCTTCAGCCTTACAGGGGGCGATGAAAAACTGTTTTTT. Based on the CDR3 plus reference TRBV9 and TRBJ1-4, the full variable domain is DSGVTQTPKHLITATGQRVTLRCSPRSGDLSVYWYQQSLDQGLQFLIQYYNGEERAKGNILERFSAQQFPDLHSELNLSSLELGDSALYFCASSFSLTGGDEKLFFGSGTQLSVL.

This sequence joins TRBV20-1 and TRBJ2-5; no clear D gene. The CDR3 spans 11 residues. V lost 6 bases and J 2 bases, leaving 7 bases between the germline ends. Germline loops: CDR1 DFQATT, CDR2 SNEGSKA (reference sequence). The DNA of the CDR3 is TGCAGTGCCGGCGGACAAGAGACCCAGTACTTC. Translation gives CSAGGQETQYF.

The gene calls are TRBV7-6 and TRBJ2-7; 10 nucleotides match TRBD1. Germline values: CDR1 SGHVS, CDR2 FNYEAQ. This CDR3 has 15 residues. V trimming: 5 bases; J trimming: 4 bases; junction bases outside the gene matches: 8. The CDR3 loop reads CASSPTDRGLYEQYF. In nucleotides, the CDR3 is TGTGCCAGCAGCCCGACCGACAGGGGGCTATACGAGCAGTACTTC.